This TCR beta chain stems from a study of blood T cell repertoires in COVID-19. This clone was counted a single time. The CDR3 contains 17 residues. In germline, CDR1 is LGHDT, CDR2 YNNKEL (reference sequence). The V end was cut by 3 bases, the J end by 7 bases, with 19 bases between. Here immunoSEQ multiplex PCR was the method, and the copy in TCRdb shows in-frame clones only, minus some. The data contain roughly 300,000 clones, around 84% of them singletons. The chain carries TRBV3-1 (or the pseudogene TRBV3-2) and TRBJ1-6, with D possibly TRBD1 on 6 matching bases. The TCR originated in a woman in her forties or fifties who had recovered from COVID-19. The sample was PBMCs or T cells enriched from blood (not recorded which). The CDR3 sequence is CASSQPGKTGLNSPLHF. The CDR3 DNA is TGTGCCAGCAGCCAGCCCGGGAAAACAGGGTTGAATTCACCCCTCCACTTT.